A single sample gave rise to the 24 T cell receptor beta chains below, sequenced in a study of beta chain features in type 1 diabetes. The authors reverse transcribed all of the isolated RNA, so sequencing captured expressed TCRB transcripts. The table came from immunoSEQ multiplex PCR; TCRdb's copy has only in-frame clones and leaves some out. The sample includes about 400,000 clones, around 12% of them seen just once. The sample consisted of naive CD4+ T cells from blood. Every receptor here comes from a young man in good health.

This chain joins TRBV7-2 and TRBJ2-7, with D possibly TRBD1 on 5 matching bases. Trimming took 5 bases from V and 2 from J, leaving 13 bases between them. The CDR3 contains 14 residues. Germline V CDR1 and CDR2: SGHTA, FQGNSA. The DNA for the CDR3 is TGTGCCAGCAGCCCATCGACAGCACCCTACGAGCAGTACTTC. This codes for CASSPSTAPYEQYF.

This clone was observed a handful of times. V and J are TRBV19 and TRBJ1-5; D is perhaps TRBD1 (5 bases). The ends were cut back, 9 bases at V and 0 bases at J, with 12 bases in the middle. Germline-derived CDR1 and CDR2 are LNHDA and SQIVND (reference sequence). The length of the CDR3 is 14 residues. CDR3 protein: CASSLQDSNQPQHF. The CDR3 DNA sequence: TGTGCCAGCTCCTTACAGGATAGCAATCAGCCCCAGCATTTT.

Only a few counts were recorded for this clone. The chain employs TRBV29-1 and TRBJ2-7; a possible D gene is TRBD2 (5 bases). V lost 4 bases to trimming and J lost 2 bases, with 15 bases between them. Germline V CDR1 and CDR2: SQVTM, ANQGSEA. This CDR3 has 14 amino acids. This CDR3 is CSVVPSLGAYEQYF. As DNA, the CDR3 is TGCAGCGTTGTCCCTAGCCTGGGTGCCTACGAGCAGTACTTC.

This clone occurred a few times. The chain couples TRBV4-1 to TRBJ1-2, with a tentative D call TRBD1 (6 bases). The V gene's germline CDR1 is MGHRA and CDR2 YSYEKL. V gave up 4 bases and J gave up 5 bases, with 14 bases separating them. The CDR3 is 14 residues long. The CDR3 region has the DNA TGCGCCAGCAGCCTCCAGGACAGCTATTATGGCTACACCTTC. It specifies CASSLQDSYYGYTF.

This clone came up a few times. This CDR3 reads CASTRGREGYGYTF. DNA of the CDR3: TGTGCCAGCACGAGAGGCAGGGAAGGCTATGGCTACACCTTC. The gene calls are TRBV2 and TRBJ1-2; tentatively, D is TRBD1 (5 bases). V lost 7 bases and J 4 bases, leaving 16 bases between the germline ends. CDR3 length equals 14 residues. CDR1 and CDR2 from the germline V gene are SNHLY and FYNNEI.

This clone was detected a few times. The rearrangement uses TRBV6-6 and TRBJ1-1, with 8 bases lining up with TRBD1. The CDR3 length is 14 residues. Per germline, CDR1 MNHNY and CDR2 SVGAGI (reference sequence). V dropped 6 bases and J dropped 2; count of bases not matched to a gene: 5. CDR3 nucleotide sequence: TGTGCCAGCAGAAACAGGGGGACAAACACTGAAGCTTTCTTT. Protein sequence: CASRNRGTNTEAFF.

The CDR3 DNA follows: TGTGCCAGCAGCCCAGGGGGCTTGATGACTGAAGCTTTCTTT. Translated: CASSPGGLMTEAFF. The chain employs TRBV5-6 and TRBJ1-1; 8 positions match TRBD1. J was trimmed by 5 bases and V by 4 bases; bases with no gene match: 7. The V gene's germline CDR1 is SGHDT and CDR2 YYEEEE. This CDR3 is 14 amino acids long.

The chain couples TRBV19 to TRBJ1-2; 10 nucleotides agree with TRBD1. Per germline, CDR1 LNHDA and CDR2 SQIVND (reference sequence). Trimming cost V 5 bases and J 8 bases; bases outside gene matches: 8. The CDR3 has 14 amino acids. DNA for the CDR3: TGTGCCAGTAGTGCCTCGGGACAGGGGAGAGGCTACACCTTC. This gives the protein CASSASGQGRGYTF.

This chain links TRBV5-4 with TRBJ2-1, with D perhaps TRBD1 (6 bases). The CDR3 spans 16 residues. Trimming removed 5 bases at V and 1 base at J, with 16 bases between. Per germline, CDR1 SGHNT and CDR2 YYREEE (reference sequence). The CDR3 bases are TGTGCCAGCAGGTCCCCTTGGGGGCAGTCCTACAATGAGCAGTTCTTC. It is translated as CASRSPWGQSYNEQFF.

This chain links TRBV6-5 with TRBJ2-7; 8 positions match TRBD1. The CDR3 loop spans 13 amino acids. The V gene end was trimmed by 9 bases and the J gene end by 3 bases; junction bases not matched to a gene: 7. Germline CDR1 and CDR2: MNHEY and SVGAGI. In nucleotides, the CDR3 is TGTGCCAGTAGAAAGACAGGGGTCTACGAGCAGTACTTC. Translating it yields CASRKTGVYEQYF.

The chain carries TRBV7-3 and TRBJ2-7; TRBD2 aligns across 8 bases. The V and J ends lost 2 bases and 4 bases, in that order; junction bases with no gene match: 7. Germline lookup yields CDR1 SGHTA and CDR2 FQGTGA. This CDR3 has 15 amino acids. Written as DNA, the CDR3 is TGTGCCAGCAGCTTAGAAACAGGCGGGGGGTACGAGCAGTACTTC. Residues: CASSLETGGGYEQYF.

The chain uses TRBV30 and TRBJ2-5; TRBD2 aligns across 9 bases. Unmatched junction bases numbered 5, after V lost 5 bases and J lost 1 base. The germline V gene encodes CDR1 GTSNPN and CDR2 SVGIG (reference sequence). The CDR3 loop spans 14 amino acids. The CDR3 loop is CAWVGLAGQETQYF. DNA for the CDR3: TGTGCCTGGGTGGGACTAGCTGGCCAAGAGACCCAGTACTTC.

The V gene is TRBV7-9, the J gene TRBJ2-1; TRBD1 agrees at 7 bases. The CDR3 length is 15 residues. From germline, CDR1 is SEHNR and CDR2 FQNEAQ (reference sequence). The V and J ends lost 1 base and 0 bases, in that order; junction bases with no gene match: 0. CDR3: CASSLDRGSYNEQFF. For the CDR3, the DNA is TGTGCCAGCAGCTTAGACAGGGGCTCCTACAATGAGCAGTTCTTC.

This clone was observed a few times. The chain uses TRBV18 and TRBJ2-5; 14 bases fit TRBD2. Per the germline V gene, CDR1 is KGHSH and CDR2 is LQKENI. With 3 bases clipped from V and 5 bases from J, the junction kept 2 bases outside the gene matches. This CDR3 spans 15 amino acids. The CDR3 spells CASSPGTSGGETQYF. The CDR3 DNA reads as TGTGCCAGCTCACCCGGGACTAGCGGGGGTGAGACCCAGTACTTC.

The sample holds a few counts of this clone. The V gene is TRBV4-1, the J gene TRBJ2-3; TRBD2 agrees at 11 bases. Unmatched junction bases numbered 7, after V lost 3 bases and J lost 5 bases. CDR1 MGHRA and CDR2 YSYEKL come from the germline V gene. The CDR3 totals 16 residues. CDR3 sequence: CASSQASGGPGDTQYF. CDR3 in DNA: TGCGCCAGCAGCCAGGCTAGCGGGGGGCCGGGAGATACGCAGTATTTT.

This clone was seen a handful of times. This CDR3 is also generated by other DNA sequences in the sample. This sequence joins TRBV28 and TRBJ2-7; D is unclear. V lost 5 bases and J 3 bases, leaving 11 bases between the germline ends. The germline V gene encodes CDR1 MDHEN and CDR2 SYDVKM. CDR3 length equals 13 residues. The CDR3 DNA sequence: TGTGCCAGCAGTCCCCCAGGTTACTACGAGCAGTACTTC. Its protein product is CASSPPGYYEQYF.

V and J are TRBV14 and TRBJ1-5, with a possible D match to TRBD1 (6 bases). This CDR3 comprises 14 residues. V gave up 0 bases and J gave up 10 bases, with 13 bases separating them. Germline V gives CDR1 SGHDN, CDR2 FVKESK. The chain's CDR3 is CASSQEGRGKPQHF. Written as DNA, the CDR3 is TGTGCCAGCAGCCAAGAGGGCAGGGGAAAACCCCAGCATTTT.

This clone was found a few times. The chain links TRBV5-6 to TRBJ2-1, with no clear D. This CDR3 is built from 12 residues. The germline gives CDR1 SGHDT, CDR2 YYEEEE. V gave up 7 bases and J gave up 2 bases, with 7 bases separating them. For the CDR3, the DNA is TGTGCCAGCTCCACTACCTACAATGAGCAGTTCTTC. Translating it yields CASSTTYNEQFF.

This rearrangement joins TRBV9 to TRBJ2-7; TRBD2 is a possible D gene (5 bases). Germline V CDR1 and CDR2: SGDLS, YYNGEE. This CDR3 has 14 residues. V was trimmed by 7 bases and J by 3 bases, leaving 17 bases between them. In DNA form, the CDR3 reads TGTGCCAGCGCAGGAGCGGAAAAAAACTACGAGCAGTACTTC. Its protein is CASAGAEKNYEQYF.

This clone came up a few times. The chain recombines TRBV9 with TRBJ2-1, with D maybe TRBD2 (6 bases). V was clipped by 1 base and J by 10 bases, with 15 bases between them. There are 14 residues in the CDR3. Germline V gene sequence: CDR1 SGDLS, CDR2 YYNGEE. The CDR3 sequence: CASSVSGAGREQFF. In DNA form, the CDR3 reads TGTGCCAGCAGCGTAAGCGGAGCGGGTAGGGAGCAGTTCTTC. The full variable domain, its missing parts supplied by reference TRBV9 and TRBJ2-1, is DSGVTQTPKHLITATGQRVTLRCSPRSGDLSVYWYQQSLDQGLQFLIQYYNGEERAKGNILERFSAQQFPDLHSELNLSSLELGDSALYFCASSVSGAGREQFFGPGTRLTVL.

This clone was observed a few times. The V gene is TRBV5-4, the J gene TRBJ2-7; tentatively, D is TRBD2 (6 bases). Germline V gives CDR1 SGHNT, CDR2 YYREEE (reference sequence). Trimming removed 4 bases at V and 2 bases at J, with 13 bases between. This CDR3 contains 14 residues. The CDR3 DNA sequence: TGTGCCAGCAGCCTCCCCGGGGGTCCCTACGAGCAGTACTTC. Amino acid sequence: CASSLPGGPYEQYF.

The chain links TRBV7-9 to TRBJ1-6; perhaps TRBD1 as D (6 bases). Trimming shortened V by 4 bases and J by 8 bases, and 12 bases separated the two germline ends. The CDR3 length is 14 residues. CDR1 and CDR2 (germline): SEHNR, FQNEAQ (reference sequence). CDR3 sequence (DNA): TGTGCCAGCAGCTCGAGGAACAGGGATTCACCCCTCCACTTT. This encodes CASSSRNRDSPLHF.

DNA for the CDR3: TGTGCCAGCAGTTTATTCGGTTGGACAGAAGGGCAGTATTTT. Its translation: CASSLFGWTEGQYF. This chain links TRBV27 with TRBJ2-3; a weak D match, TRBD1 (6 bases). In germline, CDR1 is MNHEY, CDR2 SMNVEV (reference sequence). The CDR3 is made up of 14 amino acids. V was clipped by 1 base and J by 11 bases, with 16 bases between them.

The rearrangement links TRBV27 to TRBJ2-7; tentatively, D is TRBD2 (5 bases). V gave up 5 bases and J gave up 5 bases, with 10 bases separating them. This CDR3 is built from 12 residues. Germline CDR1 and CDR2: MNHEY and SMNVEV (reference sequence). DNA for the CDR3: TGTGCCAGCAGTCTACTAGGGAACGAGCAGTACTTC. Protein sequence: CASSLLGNEQYF.